This T cell receptor (beta chain) appears in the sequencing data of a study of CD8+ T cells in alopecia areata (dated 2018 in TCRdb). In the study overall: Treated patients were enrolled in an open-label pilot trial of oral tofacitinib at 5 to 10 mg twice daily for moderate-to-severe alopecia areata. Tofacitinib was administered for 6 to 18 months, and 6 months of follow-up off drug were then conducted to assess delayed response and recurrence. In treated patients, disease severity was measured using the SALT score, which gives the percentage of scalp surface area affected. In both human patients and the C3H/HeJ mouse model, the study applied high-throughput TCRbeta sequencing to look at T cell clonal expansion in alopecia areata. Human TCRbeta sequencing covered scalp tissue and sorted CD4+ and CD8+ peripheral blood T cells from patchy and totalis/universalis alopecia areata patients and healthy controls. Biopsies were taken from tofacitinib-treated patients at baseline and at 4 and 24 weeks of treatment, and a later scalp biopsy was taken in several of the tofacitinib-treated patients. Scalp clonality was compared among normal scalp (n=4), patchy alopecia areata scalp (n=8), and alopecia totalis/universalis scalp (n=8). RNA was extracted with the PAXgene miRNA kit for fixed scalp, the miRNeasy kit for PBMCs, and the RNeasy kit for mouse skin. Amplification of TCRbeta CDR3 regions was done by immunoSEQ multiplex PCR using 35 Vbeta forward primers and 13 Jbeta reverse primers.

Points the paper makes about the study in general: During tofacitinib treatment, many expanded lesional clones remained in scalp and blood, and this persistence may partly explain relapse after treatment is stopped. Lesional scalp, especially in alopecia totalis/universalis, showed higher clonality and more expanded CD8+ clones than normal scalp, suggesting antigenic drive. Tofacitinib significantly lowered scalp clonality and the number of expanded CD8+ clones among the top 100 scalp clones. Resident alphabeta T cells in normal human skin are also sequenced, complicating scalp TCR repertoire analysis, unlike mouse skin dominated by gammadelta T cells. The treated cohort was small, with a single nonresponder, so links between baseline CD8+ expansion and response need larger studies. Compared with mice, TCR sequences shared between patients were less clear, possibly partly because of HLA diversity across the patient population.

Library preparation was by the immunoSEQ multiplex PCR assay. RNA was extracted from all samples and reverse transcribed into cDNA as template for TCR sequencing. SuperScript III was used for first-strand cDNA synthesis, primed with a 2:1 mix of oligo-dT and random hexamers. A synthetic immune receptor repertoire was used to assess amplification bias, and residual bias was removed computationally. Regarding the original processing steps: After raw reads were preprocessed to remove errors, the CDR3 was defined following IMGT conventions as running from the conserved cysteine to phenylalanine. Clonality was computed by normalizing Shannon entropy by log2 of the number of productive unique TCRs and subtracting the result from 1. Whether each scalp clone was CD4 or CD8 was inferred by checking scalp TCRbeta sequences against the CD4 and CD8 repertoires from sorted blood. TCRdb mirrors the immuneACCESS table, restricted to in-frame sequences. Some clones are absent from its copies; in checked studies, under half trace to an unresolved V gene, and the reason for the others is unknown. That table supplies the V and J calls and clone size; D and trimming were determined from the DNA. The sample table holds approximately 150,000 clones, of which 86% were seen once. Over 10% of the sample rests with the top ten.

The sample's time point label is to be understood as: 4 weeks on oral tofacitinib. The treatment or condition label corresponds to: oral pan-JAK inhibitor, 5-10 mg twice daily. Lesional scalp punch biopsies and peripheral blood were collected from alopecia areata patients. After PBMCs were isolated by density centrifugation and stained for CD3, CD4 and CD8, a FACSAria was used to sort CD4+ and CD8+ T cells. In the case of this clone: Which antigen it targets is not known. Nothing much larger sits one base from this clone, and base qualities are not available.

The receptor was isolated from a human donor with alopecia areata. This specimen was CD8+ T cells sorted from blood, taken at week 4, from a patient treated with tofacitinib.

The CDR3 sequence is CASSPGTSGDNEQFF. The sequence in DNA is TGTGCCAGCAGCCCGGGGACTAGCGGGGACAATGAGCAGTTCTTC. This chain is built from TRBV13 and TRBJ2-1; TRBD2 matches 13 bases in the middle. The CDR3 contains 15 residues, cysteine and phenylalanine counted. Only the CDR3 part of the read is kept: 45 bases, read in frame from the first base. At the junction V is shortened by 5 bases and J by 5 bases; bases outside the gene matches: 3. CDR1 and CDR2 (PRHDT, FYEKMQ) derive from the germline V gene (reference sequence).